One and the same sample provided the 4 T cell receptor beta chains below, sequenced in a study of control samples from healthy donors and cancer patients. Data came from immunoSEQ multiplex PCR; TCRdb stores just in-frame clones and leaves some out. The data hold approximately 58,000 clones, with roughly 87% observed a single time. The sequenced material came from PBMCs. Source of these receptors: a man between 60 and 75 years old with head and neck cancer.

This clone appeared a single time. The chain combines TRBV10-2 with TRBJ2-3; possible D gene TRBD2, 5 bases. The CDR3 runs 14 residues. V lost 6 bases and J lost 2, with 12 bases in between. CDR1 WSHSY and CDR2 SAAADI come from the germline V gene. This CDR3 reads CASRVGRVTDTQYF. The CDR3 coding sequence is TGCGCCAGCAGGGTTGGGCGGGTCACAGATACGCAGTATTTT.

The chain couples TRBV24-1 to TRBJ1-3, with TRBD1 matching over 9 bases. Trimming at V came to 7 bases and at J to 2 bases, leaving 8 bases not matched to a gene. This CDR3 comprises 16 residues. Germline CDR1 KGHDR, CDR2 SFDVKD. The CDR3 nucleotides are TGTGCCACCAGAGCCTCCAGGACAGGGGCTGGAAACACCATATATTTT. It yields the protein CATRASRTGAGNTIYF.

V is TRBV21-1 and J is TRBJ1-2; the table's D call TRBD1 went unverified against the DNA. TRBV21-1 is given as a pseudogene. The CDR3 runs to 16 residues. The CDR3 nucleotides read TGTGCCAGCAGCACCCGGGACAGGGGGCTGTGTCGTGGCTACACCTTC. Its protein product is CASSTRDRGLCRGYTF.

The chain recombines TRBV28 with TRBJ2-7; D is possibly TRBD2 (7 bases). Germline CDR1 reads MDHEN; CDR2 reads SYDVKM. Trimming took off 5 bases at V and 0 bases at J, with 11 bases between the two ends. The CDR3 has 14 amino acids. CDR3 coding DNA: TGTGCCAGCAGTCCTGGGGGGGCCTCCTACGAGCAGTACTTC. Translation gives CASSPGGASYEQYF.